Sequencing of this T cell receptor (beta chain) was carried out in a study of T cell responses to AZD1222 COVID-19 vaccine. General study findings and limits: Repertoires were obtained solely post-peak T cell response.

In the case of this clone: Its antigen is undetermined.

V lost 2 bases, J lost 0 bases, and 8 bases lay in between. CDR3 length: 15 amino acids. Germline-derived CDR1 and CDR2 are MDHEN and SYDVKM. This table comes from immunoSEQ multiplex PCR, and its TCRdb copy is limited to in-frame clones, with some not included. In the table there are over 150,000 clones, approximately 90% of which are singletons. This rearrangement joins TRBV28 to TRBJ1-3; the D is unclear. Sample: peripheral blood, taken 28 days after the second AZD1222 dose. The TCR originated in an adult who received the AZD1222 COVID-19 vaccine. The chain's CDR3 is CASSLDISSGNTIYF. In DNA, the CDR3 is TGTGCCAGCAGTTTAGACATAAGCTCTGGAAACACCATATATTTT.